This T cell receptor (beta chain) was captured by sequencing in a study of control samples from healthy donors and cancer patients. The germline gives CDR1 SGHTA, CDR2 FQGNSA. This CDR3 comprises 14 residues. With V trimmed by 4 bases and J by 7 bases, 6 bases remained unmatched. Generated by immunoSEQ multiplex PCR, the TCRdb table keeps only in-frame clones and is missing some. The sample consists of 150,000 to 200,000 clones, 90% to 95% of them appearing once. V is TRBV7-2 and J is TRBJ2-1; 8 bases match TRBD2. This receptor was identified in a woman aged 30 to 39 in good health. Sequenced material: blood. CDR3 nucleotides: TGTGCCAGCAGCTCCGGACTAGCATGGAATGAGCAGTTCTTC. This gives the protein CASSSGLAWNEQFF.